These 14 T cell receptor beta chains share one sample of origin, sequenced in a study of cytomegalovirus exposure and HLA in healthy donors. 13 Jbeta primers and 60 Vbeta primers were used for the PCR. The protocol was immunoSEQ multiplex PCR, while the TCRdb copy is restricted to in-frame clones and leaves out a portion. The table records 90,000 to 100,000 clones, approximately 76% of them present only once. Sequenced: PBMCs. Receptors were obtained from a woman aged 55-70 years in good health and CMV-seropositive.

J is TRBJ2-3 and V is TRBV7-9, with 14 bases fitting TRBD2. The J segment lost 2 bases and the V segment lost 6 bases, leaving 10 bases of the junction unmatched. The germline V gene has CDR1 SEHNR and CDR2 FQNEAQ (reference sequence). The CDR3 length is 18 residues. CDR3: CASSSAGTSGSITDTQYF. DNA of the CDR3: TGTGCCAGCAGTTCAGCCGGGACTAGCGGGAGTATCACAGATACGCAGTATTTT.

Concerning this clone: One end of the junction fails to match germline, which may point to a read error. V usage is TRBV7-7 and J usage is TRBJ2-2; D perhaps matches TRBD2 (6 bases). The CDR3 spans 16 residues. Germline CDR1 and CDR2: SSHAT and FNYEAQ (reference sequence). As DNA, the CDR3 is TGTGCTAGCAGCTTAGCGGCCATCAGTGACACCGGGGAGCTGTTTTTT. It is translated as CASSLAAISDTGELFF.

The chain carries TRBV29-1 and TRBJ1-3; D is possibly TRBD1 (6 bases). Trimming stripped 6 bases from V and 0 bases from J, with 9 bases between. The CDR3 length is 13 residues. Germline V CDR1 and CDR2: SQVTM, ANQGSEA. The CDR3 region is CSVGQNSGNTIYF. The CDR3 coding sequence is TGCAGCGTCGGACAGAACTCTGGAAACACCATATATTTT.

The chain has TRBV6-1 and TRBJ2-1; D perhaps matches TRBD2 (6 bases). The CDR3 is made up of 15 amino acids. Germline-derived CDR1 and CDR2 are MNHNS and SASEGT. V lost 3 bases to trimming and J lost 4 bases, with 13 bases between them. The DNA for the CDR3 is TGTGCCAGCAGTGAGGCCCCCGGGAGATACAATGAGCAGTTCTTC. Protein: CASSEAPGRYNEQFF.

CDR3 amino acids: CASMEGFMNTEAFF. CDR3 sequence (DNA): TGTGCCAGCATGGAGGGCTTCATGAACACTGAAGCTTTCTTT. The rearrangement uses TRBV6-5 and TRBJ1-1, with D unresolved. There are 14 residues in the CDR3. CDR1 MNHEY and CDR2 SVGAGI come from the germline V gene. The V end was cut by 7 bases, the J end by 0 bases, with 12 bases between.

The chain links TRBV27 to TRBJ1-1; a weak D match, TRBD1 (6 bases). This CDR3 has 14 residues. With 5 bases removed from V and 2 bases from J, the gap between germline ends came to 12 bases. Germline V gene sequence: CDR1 MNHEY, CDR2 SMNVEV (reference sequence). CDR3 coding DNA: TGTGCCAGCAGTACAGGGACGGCCAACACTGAAGCTTTCTTT. Translation: CASSTGTANTEAFF.

This clone occurred a few times. CDR3 nucleotide sequence: TGTGCCAGCAGTTGGGGACTAGCGGGAAACGATGAGCAGTTCTTC. Its translation: CASSWGLAGNDEQFF. This chain links TRBV6-5 with TRBJ2-1; TRBD2 matches at 13 bases. V dropped 4 bases and J dropped 8; count of bases not matched to a gene: 5. Germline-derived CDR1 and CDR2 are MNHEY and SVGAGI. The CDR3 extends over 15 amino acids.

V is TRBV5-1 and J is TRBJ2-1; the match to TRBD2 covers 7 bases. CDR1 SGHRS and CDR2 YFSETQ come from the germline V gene. After removal of 6 bases from V and 3 bases from J, the junction contained 6 bases not matched to a gene. The length of the CDR3 is 14 residues. CDR3 region: CASTLAGLYNEQFF. The CDR3 DNA is TGCGCCAGCACCTTAGCGGGCCTCTACAATGAGCAGTTCTTC.

The CDR3 coding sequence is TGTGCCAGCAGCCAACTCCCCTGGGGGACAGGGATTTATAATGAGCAGTTCTTC. Its protein product is CASSQLPWGTGIYNEQFF. The chain couples TRBV4-2 to TRBJ2-1, with 9 bases fitting TRBD1. There are 18 residues in the CDR3. V shed 2 bases and J 7 bases; nucleotides not matched to a gene: 15. Per the germline V gene, CDR1 is LGHNA and CDR2 is YNFKEQ.

Comment on this clone: At one boundary the junction diverges from the germline segment, which might be a read error. The chain employs TRBV19 and TRBJ2-1, with 8 bases identical to TRBD1. Germline-derived CDR1 and CDR2 are LNHDA and SQIVND (reference sequence). This CDR3 spans 14 amino acids. This CDR3 reads CASTGQGSFNEQFF. In DNA, the CDR3 is TGTGCCAGTACAGGACAGGGCTCCTTCAATGAGCAGTTCTTC.

In regard to this clone: The sample contains more than one DNA sequence encoding this CDR3. V and J are TRBV9 and TRBJ2-1, with D maybe TRBD2 (6 bases). V was cut by 3 bases and J by 0 bases, with 10 bases left in between. Germline CDR1 SGDLS, CDR2 YYNGEE. The CDR3 sequence is 15 residues long. CDR3 bases: TGTGCCAGCAGCGCAGCGGGCCCCTCCTACAATGAGCAGTTCTTC. This sequence encodes CASSAAGPSYNEQFF.

This chain connects TRBV19 to TRBJ1-4; D is undetermined. The CDR3 consists of 15 residues. The germline V gene encodes CDR1 LNHDA and CDR2 SQIVND (reference sequence). The ends were cut back, 3 bases at V and 7 bases at J, with 15 bases in the middle. The CDR3 bases are TGTGCCAGTAGTATTGGGTCGCAAAGCGGTGAAAAACTGTTTTTT. Translation gives CASSIGSQSGEKLFF.

This clone was observed a few times. The chain joins TRBV27 to TRBJ2-5; D perhaps matches TRBD2 (6 bases). Trimming took 3 bases from V and 1 from J, leaving 9 bases between them. The V gene's germline CDR1 is MNHEY and CDR2 SMNVEV (reference sequence). The CDR3 covers 14 residues. The CDR3 sequence: CASSFVGGQETQYF. The DNA for the CDR3 is TGTGCCAGCAGTTTTGTGGGGGGCCAAGAGACCCAGTACTTC.

This clone is termed medium-sized (0.01 to 0.1%). V usage is TRBV6-6 and J usage is TRBJ1-1; unclear D gene. There are 13 residues in the CDR3. Between the trimmed V and J ends, which lost 6 bases and 2 bases, there was a span of 10 bases. Germline CDR1 is MNHNY and CDR2 is SVGAGI (reference sequence). The CDR3 bases are TGTGCCAGCAGATGGACGGGAAACACTGAAGCTTTCTTT. This encodes CASRWTGNTEAFF.